Listed here are 26 T cell receptor beta chains from one sample, sequenced in a study of blood T cell repertoires in COVID-19. Clones were read by immunoSEQ multiplex PCR, and TCRdb kept only the in-frame ones, dropping some. This table has a few hundred thousand clones, about 90% appearing once. The source material was peripheral blood. The receptor set was obtained from a woman between 50 and 59 years old with COVID-19, enrolled during active disease.

This chain connects TRBV27 to TRBJ1-1; a weak D match, TRBD1 (5 bases). The CDR3 length is 16 residues. From germline, CDR1 is MNHEY and CDR2 SMNVEV (reference sequence). Deletions cut 5 bases from V and 3 bases from J, with 19 bases between. The DNA of the CDR3 is TGTGCCAGCAGTCCTCACGGGGGTTGGTCGGACACTGAAGCTTTCTTT. It encodes CASSPHGGWSDTEAFF.

The chain employs TRBV11-3 and TRBJ2-2; D might be TRBD1 (6 bases). This CDR3 has 16 amino acids. V was trimmed by 4 bases and J by 5 bases, leaving 17 bases between them. CDR1 is SGHNT and CDR2 is YENEEA in the germline V gene. CDR3 coding DNA: TGTGCCAGCAGCTCCCGCAGGACAGCCAAGACCGGGGAGCTGTTTTTT. Amino acids: CASSSRRTAKTGELFF.

The chain's CDR3 is CASSIVGTGANYGYTF. In DNA form, the CDR3 reads TGTGCCAGTAGTATAGTGGGGACAGGGGCTAACTATGGCTACACCTTC. The chain employs TRBV19 and TRBJ1-2; the match to TRBD1 covers 10 bases. Looked up from germline, CDR1 is LNHDA and CDR2 is SQIVND (reference sequence). The V segment lost 1 base and the J segment 0 bases; nucleotides outside the gene matches: 2. This CDR3 region has 16 residues.

The gene calls are TRBV29-1 and TRBJ1-4; 9 bases are shared with TRBD1. With V trimmed by 1 base and J by 11 bases, 14 bases remained unmatched. CDR3 length: 16 residues. Germline V gives CDR1 SQVTM, CDR2 ANQGSEA. The CDR3 sequence is CSVEASGTGLGLKLFF. Written as DNA, the CDR3 is TGCAGCGTTGAAGCATCCGGGACAGGGCTCGGCTTGAAACTGTTTTTT.

This clone is a singleton in its sample. The rearrangement joins TRBV5-1 to TRBJ2-7; TRBD2 matches at 7 bases. CDR3 size: 16 residues. In germline, CDR1 is SGHRS, CDR2 YFSETQ. V shed 4 bases and J 5 bases; nucleotides not matched to a gene: 15. The CDR3 reads CASSLGPRTRVNEQYF. The CDR3 DNA reads as TGCGCCAGCAGCCTGGGCCCGAGGACTAGGGTTAACGAGCAGTACTTC.

The chain uses TRBV11-2 and TRBJ2-2; 10 nucleotides agree with TRBD2. Losses at the gene ends were 7 bases for V and 4 bases for J; bases not matched to a gene: 6. CDR3 size: 15 residues. Germline V lookup: CDR1 SGHAT, CDR2 FQNNGV. The CDR3 DNA follows: TGTGCCAGCACCCCAGCGGGAGGGCTCACCGGGGAGCTGTTTTTT. This encodes CASTPAGGLTGELFF.

The rearrangement links TRBV27 to TRBJ1-2, with D perhaps matching TRBD1 (5 bases). Per germline, CDR1 MNHEY and CDR2 SMNVEV (reference sequence). V was pared by 0 bases and J by 3 bases, with 11 bases between. The CDR3 runs to 15 residues. DNA of the CDR3: TGTGCCAGCAGTTTATCGGGGGGGATTGACTATGGCTACACCTTC. This gives the protein CASSLSGGIDYGYTF.

The count of this clone is one. V is TRBV5-1 and J is TRBJ2-1; 8 positions agree with TRBD2. There are 15 residues in the CDR3. The germline CDR1 and CDR2 sequences are SGHRS and YFSETQ. After removal of 4 bases from V and 3 bases from J, the junction contained 6 bases not matched to a gene. In nucleotides, the CDR3 is TGCGCCAGCAGCGCGACCAGCGGGAGCTACAATGAGCAGTTCTTC. This sequence encodes CASSATSGSYNEQFF. Full variable domain (remainder filled in from reference TRBV5-1 and TRBJ2-1): KAGVTQTPRYLIKTRGQQVTLSCSPISGHRSVSWYQQTPGQGLQFLFEYFSETQRNKGNFPGRFSGRQFSNSRSEMNVSTLELGDSALYLCASSATSGSYNEQFFGPGTRLTVL.

V and J are TRBV18 and TRBJ2-2; a weak D match, TRBD2 (6 bases). From germline, CDR1 is KGHSH and CDR2 LQKENI. V was trimmed by 5 bases and J by 0 bases, leaving 13 bases between them. The CDR3 consists of 16 residues. CDR3 sequence: CASSVTGTANTGELFF. The CDR3, as DNA: TGTGCCAGCTCAGTCACCGGGACTGCGAACACCGGGGAGCTGTTTTTT.

This clone was counted between two and nine times. V is TRBV7-2 and J is TRBJ1-3; the match to TRBD1 covers 9 bases. CDR1 and CDR2 from the germline V gene are SGHTA and FQGNSA. The trim removed 1 base at V and 4 bases at J, leaving 2 bases unmatched. The CDR3 is 15 residues long. The chain's CDR3 is CASSLDRGPGNTIYF. The CDR3 DNA reads TGTGCCAGCAGCTTAGACAGGGGGCCGGGAAACACCATATATTTT.

About this clone: Other DNA sequences in this specimen translate into the identical CDR3. This rearrangement joins TRBV5-1 to TRBJ2-5; D gene ambiguous. The CDR3 is 11 residues long. The V end lost 4 bases, the J end lost 2 bases, and 3 bases lay between the germline ends. The germline CDR1 and CDR2 sequences are SGHRS and YFSETQ. DNA for the CDR3: TGCGCCAGCAGCCTACAAGAGACCCAGTACTTC. Its protein is CASSLQETQYF.

The chain links TRBV20-1 to TRBJ2-1; D might be TRBD1 (6 bases). Trimming cost V 8 bases and J 14 bases, with 19 bases left between them. The CDR3 consists of 11 residues. The germline CDR1 and CDR2 sequences are DFQATT and SNEGSKA (reference sequence). The CDR3, as DNA: TGCAGTTCCGCTTGGGGGCAGAGGGAGTTCTTC. This encodes CSSAWGQREFF.

V usage is TRBV20-1 and J usage is TRBJ1-4, with D maybe TRBD1 (5 bases). The germline gives CDR1 DFQATT, CDR2 SNEGSKA (reference sequence). V lost 8 bases to trimming and J lost 8 bases, with 12 bases between them. The CDR3 covers 11 residues. CDR3 nucleotides: TGCAGTTCCAGGGTAGGAGAAAAACTGTTTTTT. Its translation is CSSRVGEKLFF.

This clone was recorded once. The genes are TRBV2 and TRBJ1-1; D call uncertain. Germline V gives CDR1 SNHLY, CDR2 FYNNEI. V was clipped by 6 bases and J by 1 base, with 9 bases between them. The CDR3 loop spans 13 amino acids. The CDR3 sequence is CASSGRGNTEAFF. CDR3 coding DNA: TGTGCCAGCAGCGGTAGAGGGAACACTGAAGCTTTCTTT.

The table lists this clone with a few counts. The chain is built from TRBV15 and TRBJ1-2; the D is unclear. Germline CDR1 reads LNHNV; CDR2 reads YYDKDF (reference sequence). This CDR3 contains 15 residues. Trimming left V 2 bases short and J 7 bases short, with 17 bases between. CDR3 coding DNA: TGTGCCACCAGCAGATCAGGCTCAGGTGTTCTTGGCTACACCTTC. It is translated as CATSRSGSGVLGYTF. Complete variable domain (other parts from reference TRBV15 and TRBJ1-2): DAMVIQNPRYQVTQFGKPVTLSCSQTLNHNVMYWYQQKSSQAPKLLFHYYDKDFNNEADTPDNFQSRRPNTSFCFLDIRSPGLGDTAMYLCATSRSGSGVLGYTFGSGTRLTVV.

The rearrangement links TRBV6-5 to TRBJ2-3; D is possibly TRBD1 (5 bases). Between the trimmed V and J ends, which lost 5 bases and 2 bases, there was a span of 14 bases. CDR1 is MNHEY, CDR2 SVGAGI, per germline. This CDR3 is built from 15 residues. The CDR3 loop reads CASSPRQSLTDTQYF. In nucleotides, the CDR3 is TGTGCCAGCAGTCCTCGACAGTCTCTCACAGATACGCAGTATTTT.

The chain is built from TRBV5-8 and TRBJ2-5; 7 positions agree with TRBD1. Germline values: CDR1 SGHTS, CDR2 YDEGEE. The CDR3 is 14 amino acids. The trim removed 2 bases at V and 5 bases at J, leaving 6 bases unmatched. The CDR3 DNA is TGTGCCAGCAGCTTCCGGACAGGTTTCGAGACCCAGTACTTC. Its protein is CASSFRTGFETQYF.

This chain joins TRBV7-9 and TRBJ2-2; D is possibly TRBD2 (6 bases). The CDR3 is 18 amino acids. V shed 5 bases and J shed 3 bases, with 22 bases lying between them. Germline loops: CDR1 SEHNR, CDR2 FQNEAQ (reference sequence). CDR3 in DNA: TGTGCCAGCAGCACATACAAAACTAGCCCCCTCGACACCGGGGAGCTGTTTTTT. Its protein product is CASSTYKTSPLDTGELFF.

As DNA, the CDR3 is TGTGCCAGCAGTTTTCTTTGGGGAGGGCCCAACGAGCAGTACTTC. Translated, it gives CASSFLWGGPNEQYF. The rearrangement joins TRBV11-2 to TRBJ2-7; TRBD2 agrees at 7 bases. CDR1 and CDR2 (germline): SGHAT, FQNNGV. Unmatched junction bases numbered 13, after V lost 6 bases and J lost 5 bases. The CDR3 has 15 residues.

The chain links TRBV7-2 to TRBJ1-1; D not certain. V was trimmed by 2 bases and J by 1 base, leaving 11 bases between them. The germline V gene encodes CDR1 SGHTA and CDR2 FQGNSA. The CDR3 has 15 amino acids. In DNA form, the CDR3 reads TGTGCCAGCAGCTTATATGGGTCGGGGAACACTGAAGCTTTCTTT. This codes for CASSLYGSGNTEAFF.

This chain connects TRBV27 to TRBJ2-1; D is undetermined. The CDR3 is 15 residues long. The germline gives CDR1 MNHEY, CDR2 SMNVEV (reference sequence). V dropped 5 bases and J dropped 7 bases, with 18 bases sitting between them. The CDR3 protein is CASSILSSRGNEQFF. The CDR3 nucleotides read TGTGCCAGCAGTATTCTATCATCCCGAGGTAATGAGCAGTTCTTC.

This clone was picked up a small number of times. J is TRBJ2-7 and V is TRBV5-8; 7 bases are shared with TRBD2. V lost 4 bases, J lost 4 bases, and 8 bases stayed unmatched. This CDR3 is 14 amino acids long. Germline V lookup: CDR1 SGHTS, CDR2 YDEGEE. The CDR3, as DNA: TGTGCCAGCAGCGATCCGGGGGGTCGGTACGAGCAGTACTTC. It yields the protein CASSDPGGRYEQYF. Full variable domain (outside the CDR3, taken from reference TRBV5-8 and TRBJ2-7): EAGVTQSPTHLIKTRGQQATLRCSPISGHTSVYWYQQALGLGLQFLLWYDEGEERNRGNFPPRFSGRQFPNYSSELNVNALELEDSALYLCASSDPGGRYEQYFGPGTRLTVT.

This chain links TRBV24-1 with TRBJ1-3, with unresolved D. Trimming took 5 bases from V and 0 from J, leaving 13 bases between them. The CDR3 sequence is 16 residues long. Germline V gene sequence: CDR1 KGHDR, CDR2 SFDVKD. CDR3 loop: CATSGSRESSGNTIYF. The CDR3 nucleotides are TGTGCCACCAGTGGGTCCCGGGAGAGCTCTGGAAACACCATATATTTT.

V usage is TRBV30 and J usage is TRBJ1-4, with D possibly TRBD1 on 6 matching bases. The V and J ends lost 6 bases and 9 bases respectively, with 17 bases between them. This CDR3 has 13 amino acids. Germline V lookup: CDR1 GTSNPN, CDR2 SVGIG (reference sequence). The CDR3 coding sequence is TGTGCCTGCAGGACAGAGGCCACGCAAAAACTGTTTTTT. It yields the protein CACRTEATQKLFF.

The chain combines TRBV7-9 with TRBJ1-2; a possible D gene is TRBD1 (5 bases). Germline lookup yields CDR1 SEHNR and CDR2 FQNEAQ (reference sequence). The CDR3 totals 12 residues. V lost 5 bases and J lost 4, with 8 bases in between. The CDR3 nucleotides are TGTGCCAGCAGCACCAGGGTCTATGGCTACACCTTC. Protein: CASSTRVYGYTF. The variable domain in full, with the rest retrieved from reference TRBV7-9 and TRBJ1-2, is DTGVSQNPRHKITKRGQNVTFRCDPISEHNRLYWYRQTLGQGPEFLTYFQNEAQLEKSRLLSDRFSAERPKGSFSTLEIQRTEQGDSAMYLCASSTRVYGYTFGSGTRLTVV.

J is TRBJ1-1 and V is TRBV24-1; 8 bases line up with TRBD1. V lost 2 bases to trimming and J lost 11 bases; unmatched junction nucleotides: 9. The germline V gene has CDR1 KGHDR and CDR2 SFDVKD. CDR3 size: 14 residues. CDR3: CATSDYTDRAGAFF. Here the CDR3 DNA reads TGTGCCACCAGTGATTATACGGACAGGGCAGGGGCTTTCTTT.